This entry features one T cell receptor (beta chain) sequence. J gave up 2 bases and V 7 bases, and 9 bases lay outside the gene matches. The CDR3 totals 17 residues. CDR1 and CDR2 from the germline V gene are SNHLY and FYNNEI. Original handling: How many nucleated cells were present was estimated from reference gene primer amplification. Assay: immunoSEQ multiplex PCR; the TCRdb copy retains only in-frame clones and omits some. From that table come the V and J calls and clone size; the DNA was used to work out D and trimming. This sample has about 240,000 clones, with 75% to 90% found just once. These data belong to a study of blood T cell repertoires in COVID-19. Study as a whole: The United States, Italy and Spain provided the acute and convalescent COVID-19 samples. Sample material is recorded as cDNA or gDNA derived from T cells, B-cell-depleted T cells, or PBMCs.

The chain carries TRBV2 and TRBJ2-2; 11 nucleotides line up with TRBD2. The source is a man in his fifties or sixties who had recovered from COVID-19. The material sequenced was peripheral blood. The CDR3 region is CASTRLAGPENTGELFF. CDR3 in DNA: TGTGCCAGCACCCGACTAGCGGGGCCGGAAAACACCGGGGAGCTGTTTTTT.